This is a list of T cell receptor beta chains from one sample in a study of beta chain features in type 1 diabetes. Using immunoSEQ multiplex PCR, the repertoire was profiled, and TCRdb retains in-frame clones only, with some absent. The sample records just over 600,000 clones, around a sixth being singletons. Sequencing was performed on naive CD4+ T cells from blood. Receptors were obtained from a man between 18 and 35 years old in good health. CDR3s leave out the opening cysteine and the closing phenylalanine or tryptophan. A D gene is named only where the DNA matches it firmly.

>TRBD1|TRBJ2-7|TRBV7-2
ASSLERQGGEQY
>.|TRBJ2-3|TRBV10-3
AISESVLNTQY
>.|TRBJ2-7|TRBV4-2
ASSHELLEPAYEQY
>TRBD1|TRBJ1-1|TRBV5-6
AGQGAGRTEAF
>.|TRBJ2-4|TRBV10-3
ASTHQGEVKNIQY
>.|TRBJ2-7|TRBV9
ASSVGQGEQY
>.|TRBJ2-2|TRBV5-1
ASSGHGGLTGELF
>TRBD1|TRBJ1-1|TRBV7-6
ASSLAGWGQINTEAF
>.|TRBJ2-6|TRBV5-1
ASSLASSGANVLT
>TRBD2|TRBJ2-7|TRBV4-3
ASSQGRGLALYEQY
>TRBD2|TRBJ2-3|TRBV5-1
ASSGGLAGATDTQY
>.|TRBJ1-2|TRBV7-2
ASSLVAFGGYT
>.|TRBJ2-5|TRBV4-1
ASSQQYGFLQETQY
>.|TRBJ1-1|TRBV15
ATSRVSGRGEAF
>.|TRBJ2-7|TRBV4-1
ASSQEVLASSYEQY
>.|TRBJ2-2|TRBV28
ASTLRRGTGELF
>.|TRBJ2-3|TRBV2
ASSGGAGSTDTQY
>.|TRBJ1-1|TRBV5-1
ASSSGLNTEAF
>.|TRBJ2-4|TRBV27
ASSLYGTSLAKNIQY
>TRBD1|TRBJ2-1|TRBV6-6
ASSDPGQGFNEQF
>.|TRBJ1-6|TRBV14
ASSQEWRSSYNSPLH
>.|TRBJ2-5|TRBV28
ASSLYKTQETQY
>.|TRBJ2-5|TRBV4-1
ASSQAGRAVQETQY
>.|TRBJ2-7|TRBV7-2
ASSLRGTPGGAYEQY
>.|TRBJ2-1|TRBV2
ASRDRSYNEQF
>TRBD1|TRBJ1-1|TRBV18
ASSRNRGGTEAF
>TRBD1|TRBJ1-6|TRBV30
AWSVWDRGSSNSPLH
>TRBD1|TRBJ2-6|TRBV29-1
SVRDRGDSGANVLT
>TRBD1|TRBJ2-3|TRBV28
ASREDRVNSDTQY
>.|TRBJ2-1|TRBV9
ASSATRGGSAYNEQF
>TRBD1|TRBJ2-5|TRBV7-2
ASSLVATPGQGARETQY
>.|TRBJ1-2|TRBV6-5
ASRPTGTGYGYT
>.|TRBJ1-5|TRBV4-3
ASSQPKDRSNQPQH
>.|TRBJ1-5|TRBV30
AWSGPGRVSNQPQH
>TRBD1|TRBJ1-2|TRBV27
ASSAYRDRGYGYT
>TRBD1|TRBJ2-5|TRBV9
ASSVSPGTGGQETQY
>.|TRBJ2-3|TRBV7-7
ASSPSNGLSMFDTQY
>TRBD1|TRBJ1-5|TRBV5-4
ASSPGQGSSQPQH